The rows below give T cell receptor beta chains drawn from one sample of a study of T cell responses to AZD1222 COVID-19 vaccine. Sequenced by immunoSEQ multiplex PCR; TCRdb stores in-frame clones only, minus some. The table records under 200,000 clones, approximately 94% of them present only once. This sample comprised peripheral blood, obtained on day 0 of AZD1222 vaccination. Source of these receptors: an adult in good health. CDR3s include the opening cysteine and the closing phenylalanine or tryptophan. The order of the fields is CDR3 length, V gene, CDR3 protein.

length: 14; V: TRBV6-2/TRBV6-3; CDR3: CASSRDYTTGELFF
length: 13; V: TRBV5-1; CDR3: CASSSDRGETQYF
length: 16; V: TRBV28; CDR3: CASSLVTWSVSYGYTF
length: 15; V: TRBV7-8; CDR3: CASSPPTGRTYEQYF
length: 15; V: TRBV6-5; CDR3: CASSPARTANQPQHF
length: 14; V: TRBV2; CDR3: CASTGTRQNYGYTF
length: 13; V: TRBV27; CDR3: CASSNGRSNEQFF
length: 13; V: TRBV7-2; CDR3: CASSQTGNYGYTF
length: 15; V: TRBV5-1; CDR3: CASSLVEGGGYEQYF
length: 20; V: TRBV5-1; CDR3: CASSLVGGTGGAGFTYTQYF
length: 11; V: TRBV6-2/TRBV6-3; CDR3: CASSYRSEQYF
length: 17; V: TRBV5-1; CDR3: CASSLSPWGSFGYEQYF
length: 9; V: TRBV27; CDR3: CASGYEQYF
length: 14; V: TRBV20-1; CDR3: CSAGDLGLDYGYTF
length: 16; V: TRBV30; CDR3: CAWSTWGGGSGNTIYF
length: 15; V: TRBV18; CDR3: CASSPRTSENQPQHF
length: 15; V: TRBV6-5; CDR3: CASSYLGRNQETQYF
length: 16; V: TRBV11-2; CDR3: CASSFLGTGSYNEQFF
length: 14; V: TRBV5-1; CDR3: CASSRPGGGNEQFF
length: 13; V: TRBV27; CDR3: CASSSTQGNTQYF
length: 14; V: TRBV28; CDR3: CASSFTGGSGELFF
length: 16; V: TRBV5-4; CDR3: CAGSGRARSSYNEQFF
length: 16; V: TRBV7-3; CDR3: CASSHSGLAANNEQFF
length: 16; V: TRBV28; CDR3: CASSLEERFQGAGYTF
length: 14; V: TRBV27; CDR3: CASSLRVVGYGYTF
length: 13; V: TRBV12-3/TRBV12-4; CDR3: CASRGTVYQPQHF
length: 15; V: TRBV3-1/TRBV3-2; CDR3: CASSQDPGLNQPQHF
length: 12; V: TRBV7-9; CDR3: CASSPVGTEAFF
length: 14; V: TRBV6-5; CDR3: CASSLDRWEQPQHF
length: 14; V: TRBV28; CDR3: CASGGGTYYSPLHF
length: 17; V: TRBV30; CDR3: CAWSVLGTGAAMYEQFF
length: 14; V: TRBV4-1; CDR3: CASSHPGVDTEAFF
length: 13; V: TRBV28; CDR3: CASSLTPPDEQYF
length: 14; V: TRBV6-4; CDR3: CASSDAGGMNEQFF
length: 14; V: TRBV5-4; CDR3: CASSFRAESDGYTF
length: 15; V: TRBV27; CDR3: CASSPGQPRRETQYF
length: 16; V: TRBV12-5; CDR3: CASGLFGGTSTYEQYF
length: 16; V: TRBV3-1/TRBV3-2; CDR3: CASSQRTGDFQNIQYF
length: 14; V: TRBV28; CDR3: CASSLGRASYGYTF
length: 12; V: TRBV30; CDR3: CAWSVTGLLQYF
length: 13; V: TRBV6-4; CDR3: CASSDSRGGTQYF
length: 14; V: TRBV30; CDR3: CACHDGTFGNTIYF
length: 12; V: TRBV28; CDR3: CATSLLADEQYF